These 25 T cell receptor beta chains share one sample of origin, sequenced in a study of CD8+ T cells in alopecia areata. cDNA prepared by RNA extraction and subsequent reverse transcription served as the template for sequencing. Measured with immunoSEQ multiplex PCR; TCRdb has only the in-frame clones, and not every one. The table lists 200,000 to 250,000 clones, less than 75% of them singletons, with about 1.4% in the top ten. Treatment: oral pan-JAK inhibitor, 5-10 mg twice daily. This specimen consisted of CD4+ T cells sorted from blood, obtained at week 4, from a patient treated with tofacitinib. These receptors were obtained from a human donor with alopecia areata.

The chain is built from TRBV9 and TRBJ2-1; 9 bases agree with TRBD2. V was clipped by 0 bases and J by 4 bases; unmatched bases: 14. The CDR3 runs to 19 residues. Looked up from germline, CDR1 is SGDLS and CDR2 is YYNGEE. CDR3 nucleotide sequence: TGTGCCAGCAGCGTAGGAACTATGACTCGTCTAGCGGGGTACAATGAGCAGTTCTTC. Translation gives CASSVGTMTRLAGYNEQFF. The full variable domain, with the rest looked up from reference TRBV9 and TRBJ2-1, is DSGVTQTPKHLITATGQRVTLRCSPRSGDLSVYWYQQSLDQGLQFLIQYYNGEERAKGNILERFSAQQFPDLHSELNLSSLELGDSALYFCASSVGTMTRLAGYNEQFFGPGTRLTVL.

The chain has TRBV4-3 and TRBJ1-2, with TRBD1 identical over 9 bases. Germline V lookup: CDR1 LGHNA, CDR2 YSLEER. The CDR3 runs 15 residues. V trimming: 0 bases; J trimming: 6 bases; junction bases outside the gene matches: 5. The CDR3 sequence: CASSQDGDRVDGYTF. DNA of the CDR3: TGCGCCAGCAGCCAAGATGGGGACAGGGTAGATGGCTACACCTTC.

The chain recombines TRBV2 with TRBJ1-1; D is undetermined. The CDR3 covers 13 residues. V dropped 3 bases and J dropped 7 bases, with 12 bases sitting between them. Germline V CDR1 and CDR2: SNHLY, FYNNEI. As DNA, the CDR3 is TGTGCCAGCAGTGAGTCAACCGGGAGTGAAGCTTTCTTT. Protein: CASSESTGSEAFF.

The chain couples TRBV25-1 to TRBJ1-2, with no clear D. CDR1 is MGHDK, CDR2 SYGVNS, per germline. V gave up 6 bases and J gave up 4 bases, with 18 bases separating them. CDR3 length equals 15 residues. The CDR3: CASSQREGIGYGYTF. CDR3 bases: TGTGCCAGCAGCCAAAGGGAGGGAATAGGCTATGGCTACACCTTC.

Turning to this clone: Other DNA sequences of this sample code for an identical CDR3. The V and J genes are TRBV30 and TRBJ1-4, with unresolved D. CDR3 length: 11 amino acids. Germline CDR1 is GTSNPN and CDR2 is SVGIG (reference sequence). The germline V and J ends were trimmed by 0 bases and 7 bases, with 3 bases remaining between them. CDR3 residues: CAWSVREKLFF. CDR3 nucleotides: TGTGCCTGGAGTGTACGTGAAAAACTGTTTTTT.

The J gene is TRBJ2-5, the V gene TRBV10-3, with 13 bases matching TRBD2. There are 14 residues in the CDR3. The V segment lost 8 bases and the J segment 7 bases; nucleotides outside the gene matches: 7. CDR1 and CDR2 (germline): ENHRY, SYGVKD. CDR3 nucleotide sequence: TGTGCCATCGCGGGGACTAGCGGGGATCCGACCCAGTACTTC. It yields the protein CAIAGTSGDPTQYF.

The V call is TRBV25-1, the J call TRBJ2-5, with TRBD1 matching 11 bases. Germline V gene lookup returns CDR1 MGHDK and CDR2 SYGVNS. CDR3 length: 16 residues. With V trimmed by 3 bases and J by 5 bases, 8 bases remained unmatched. The CDR3 nucleotides read TGTGCCAGCAGTGAGCAGGGACAGGGGGGAAGGGAGACCCAGTACTTC. Translating it yields CASSEQGQGGRETQYF.

In DNA form, the CDR3 reads TGTGCCTGGAGTCAGGTAGGGGAGAGGGGCGAGCAGTACTTC. Translation gives CAWSQVGERGEQYF. The genes are TRBV30 and TRBJ2-7, with D possibly being TRBD1 or TRBD2 (5 bases each). Trimming pared 2 bases from V and 6 bases from J, leaving 17 bases between. Germline lookup yields CDR1 GTSNPN and CDR2 SVGIG (reference sequence). The CDR3 is 14 residues long.

This clone was seen only a few times. The V and J genes are TRBV30 and TRBJ1-4, with a possible D match to TRBD1 (6 bases). The V gene lost 4 bases and the J gene lost 3 bases, with 9 bases spanning the gap. This CDR3 is 13 amino acids long. CDR1 GTSNPN and CDR2 SVGIG come from the germline V gene (reference sequence). The CDR3 here is CAWNGGPNEKLFF. CDR3 sequence (DNA): TGTGCCTGGAACGGGGGGCCTAATGAAAAACTGTTTTTT. Using reference TRBV30 and TRBJ1-4 for the parts outside the CDR3, the full variable domain is SQTIHQWPATLVQPVGSPLSLECTVEGTSNPNLYWYRQAAGRGLQLLFYSVGIGQISSEVPQNLSASRPQDRQFILSSKKLLLSDSGFYLCAWNGGPNEKLFFGSGTQLSVL.

V usage is TRBV9 and J usage is TRBJ1-4, with D perhaps TRBD1 (5 bases). The CDR3 is made up of 14 amino acids. V was shortened by 4 bases and J by 7 bases, with 14 bases between the two germline ends. Germline V gene lookup returns CDR1 SGDLS and CDR2 YYNGEE. The CDR3 DNA reads as TGTGCCAGCAGCACCTACGGGACGAGTGAAAAACTGTTTTTT. This codes for CASSTYGTSEKLFF.

This chain links TRBV4-3 with TRBJ2-1; unclear D gene. Per the germline V gene, CDR1 is LGHNA and CDR2 is YSLEER. The V gene lost 3 bases and the J gene lost 9 bases, with 6 bases spanning the gap. CDR3 length equals 11 residues. CDR3 loop: CASSHAGEQFF. The CDR3 DNA sequence: TGCGCCAGCAGCCATGCAGGTGAGCAGTTCTTC.

CDR3 DNA sequence: TGTGCCAGCAGTAACACCGGGGAGCTGTTTTTT. Its translation is CASSNTGELFF. The chain carries TRBV25-1 and TRBJ2-2; the D is unclear. The ends were cut back, 5 bases at V and 2 bases at J, with 0 bases in the middle. Per germline, CDR1 MGHDK and CDR2 SYGVNS. This CDR3 is built from 11 residues.

This clone was seen more than once but under ten times. V gene TRBV6-1 combines with J gene TRBJ1-2; tentatively, D is TRBD1 (6 bases). CDR1 is MNHNS, CDR2 SASEGT, per germline. The CDR3 runs to 12 residues. V lost 4 bases and J 8 bases, leaving 11 bases between the germline ends. The CDR3 region is CASSVDRPGYTF. The CDR3 nucleotides read TGTGCCAGCAGTGTTGACAGGCCCGGCTACACCTTC.

This clone has more than one count but fewer than ten. The sample contains more than one DNA sequence encoding this CDR3. This sequence joins TRBV29-1 and TRBJ1-5, with D maybe TRBD1 (6 bases). The length of the CDR3 is 12 residues. CDR1 is SQVTM, CDR2 ANQGSEA, per germline. Trimming took 4 bases from V and 4 from J, leaving 8 bases between them. The CDR3 sequence: CSVGGQNQPQHF. The CDR3 DNA sequence: TGCAGCGTTGGAGGACAGAATCAGCCCCAGCATTTT.

V gene TRBV5-1 combines with J gene TRBJ1-2; 7 bases align to TRBD1. The V segment lost 0 bases and the J segment 14 bases; nucleotides outside the gene matches: 10. The V gene's germline CDR1 is SGHRS and CDR2 YFSETQ. This CDR3 has 13 amino acids. This chain's CDR3 is CASSLDGDSATTF. The CDR3 DNA is TGCGCCAGCAGCTTGGACGGGGACAGCGCAACTACCTTC.

The rearrangement links TRBV30 to TRBJ1-1; D might be TRBD1 (5 bases). The CDR3 consists of 13 residues. Germline CDR1 GTSNPN, CDR2 SVGIG (reference sequence). V was cut by 4 bases and J by 1 base, with 10 bases left in between. CDR3 residues: CAWKTQGNTEAFF. CDR3 DNA: TGTGCCTGGAAAACCCAGGGGAACACTGAAGCTTTCTTT.

The J gene is TRBJ1-2, the V gene TRBV30; TRBD1 matches at 10 bases. CDR3 size: 13 residues. From germline, CDR1 is GTSNPN and CDR2 SVGIG (reference sequence). The junction had 5 bases not matched to a gene; V was cut back by 3 bases and J by 7 bases. CDR3 sequence reads: CAWRGQGSAGYTF. The DNA of the CDR3 is TGTGCCTGGAGGGGACAGGGGTCCGCTGGCTACACCTTC.

This clone was observed a few times. This rearrangement joins TRBV12-5 to TRBJ2-4, with a tentative D call TRBD1 (6 bases). Trimming removed 9 bases at V and 1 base at J, with 10 bases between. Germline CDR1 is LGHNT and CDR2 is FRNRAP. The CDR3 covers 13 residues. The CDR3 loop reads CARGAAAKNIQYF. The CDR3 bases are TGTGCTAGGGGGGCGGCGGCCAAAAACATTCAGTACTTC.

The chain couples TRBV10-2 to TRBJ2-2; the D is unclear. The CDR3 is 13 residues long. Trimming removed 5 bases at V and 3 bases at J, with 7 bases between. Germline-derived CDR1 and CDR2 are WSHSY and SAAADI. CDR3 DNA: TGCGCCAGCAGTAGAACTTACACCGGGGAGCTGTTTTTT. The encoded protein is CASSRTYTGELFF.

Details on this clone: Within the sample, other DNA sequences also encode this same CDR3. The CDR3 is CASSYGSGELFF. In DNA, the CDR3 is TGTGCCAGCAGTTACGGGTCCGGGGAGCTGTTTTTT. The chain joins TRBV6-5 to TRBJ2-2; the D is unclear. In germline, CDR1 is MNHEY, CDR2 SVGAGI. Deletions cut 2 bases from V and 6 bases from J, with 4 bases between. The CDR3 has 12 residues.

The rearrangement joins TRBV29-1 to TRBJ2-5; D perhaps matches TRBD1 (6 bases). The CDR3 contains 13 residues. The germline V gene encodes CDR1 SQVTM and CDR2 ANQGSEA. The germline V and J ends were trimmed by 6 bases and 2 bases, with 13 bases remaining between them. The CDR3 nucleotides read TGCAGCGTCAAGGGGGACATACAAGAGACCCAGTACTTC. This gives the protein CSVKGDIQETQYF.

This chain connects TRBV9 to TRBJ1-5, with 9 bases matching TRBD1. This CDR3 is 15 amino acids long. Per germline, CDR1 SGDLS and CDR2 YYNGEE. Unmatched junction bases numbered 3, after V lost 3 bases and J lost 2 bases. As DNA, the CDR3 is TGTGCCAGCAGCGCCACAGGGGGCGGCAATCAGCCCCAGCATTTT. It codes for CASSATGGGNQPQHF.

The sample holds a few counts of this clone. The J gene is TRBJ1-2, the V gene TRBV23-1, with 10 bases aligning to TRBD1. Being an ORF, TRBV23-1 has a function that is uncertain. This CDR3 has 15 amino acids. With V trimmed by 3 bases and J by 4 bases, 5 bases remained unmatched. CDR3 region: CASSHDRGPGYGYTF. In nucleotides, the CDR3 is TGCGCCAGCAGTCACGACAGGGGGCCCGGCTATGGCTACACCTTC.

Remarks on this clone: Within the sample, other DNA sequences also encode this same CDR3. The CDR3 sequence: CAWSVSGNTGELFF. CDR3 DNA: TGTGCCTGGAGTGTATCAGGGAACACCGGGGAGCTGTTTTTT. The rearrangement uses TRBV30 and TRBJ2-2; D ambiguous. Germline V lookup: CDR1 GTSNPN, CDR2 SVGIG (reference sequence). The CDR3 has 14 amino acids. The germline V and J ends were trimmed by 0 bases and 1 base, with 6 bases remaining between them.

This chain connects TRBV27 to TRBJ1-2; D remains unclear. This CDR3 has 12 residues. Trimming shortened V by 3 bases and J by 8 bases, and 10 bases separated the two germline ends. Germline V gives CDR1 MNHEY, CDR2 SMNVEV (reference sequence). The CDR3 DNA follows: TGTGCCAGCAGTTTCCCGGGTGGGGGCTACACCTTC. It yields the protein CASSFPGGGYTF.